These 31 T cell receptor beta chains originate from one sample sequenced in a study of blood T cell repertoires in COVID-19. Profiled with immunoSEQ multiplex PCR; TCRdb holds only in-frame clones, not every one. The repertoire holds roughly 40,000 clones, with about 79% as singletons. The sample comprised peripheral blood. Receptors originate from a human donor with acute or convalescent COVID-19. The donor label of this sample is uncertain.

The chain links TRBV7-6 to TRBJ1-1; D remains ambiguous. Deletions cut 1 base from V and 1 base from J, with 10 bases between. CDR1 and CDR2 (germline): SGHVS, FNYEAQ. The length of the CDR3 is 15 residues. CDR3 DNA sequence: TGTGCCAGCAGCTTAGTTGGTGTACAGAACACTGAAGCTTTCTTT. Amino acids: CASSLVGVQNTEAFF.

CDR3 protein: CASSPYGSLGNTEAFF. The CDR3 nucleotides are TGTGCCAGTAGTCCATACGGGTCGCTTGGGAACACTGAAGCTTTCTTT. The rearrangement uses TRBV19 and TRBJ1-1; D gene ambiguous. The CDR3 has 16 residues. Trimming removed 5 bases at V and 1 base at J, with 17 bases between. The germline CDR1 and CDR2 sequences are LNHDA and SQIVND (reference sequence).

This clone occurred once. The chain carries TRBV5-6 and TRBJ1-1; possible D gene TRBD1, 6 bases. Deletions cut 0 bases from V and 5 bases from J, with 17 bases between. CDR3 length: 16 amino acids. Per the germline V gene, CDR1 is SGHDT and CDR2 is YYEEEE. The CDR3 DNA reads as TGTGCCAGCAGCTTGGAGTGGTCAGGGGCGACGACTGAAGCTTTCTTT. As protein: CASSLEWSGATTEAFF.

V is TRBV28 and J is TRBJ1-4; tentatively, D is TRBD1 (6 bases). The CDR3 is 16 residues long. Germline V gene data show CDR1 as MDHEN and CDR2 as SYDVKM. Trimming took 7 bases from V and 8 from J, leaving 23 bases between them. CDR3 DNA: TGTGCCAGCACCGTTAGTCTAGGGGGGGCCGAAGAAAAACTGTTTTTT. This translates into CASTVSLGGAEEKLFF.

The chain couples TRBV5-1 to TRBJ1-4; 8 bases map to TRBD1. V was pared by 2 bases and J by 11 bases, with 11 bases of the junction left unmatched. Germline CDR1 reads SGHRS; CDR2 reads YFSETQ. The CDR3 has 15 amino acids. In DNA form, the CDR3 reads TGCGCCAGCAGCTTAAACTCACTACAGGGGGGGAAACTGTTTTTT. Translated, it gives CASSLNSLQGGKLFF.

In its sample, this clone was seen a few times. CDR3 sequence: CASSHGQGSTEAFF. CDR3 in DNA: TGCGCCAGCAGCCATGGACAGGGGTCAACTGAAGCTTTCTTT. The V call is TRBV5-1, the J call TRBJ1-1, with 9 bases identical to TRBD1. There are 14 residues in the CDR3. V lost 4 bases and J lost 5; bases outside the gene matches: 6. Germline V CDR1 and CDR2: SGHRS, YFSETQ.

The chain is built from TRBV3-1 (or the pseudogene TRBV3-2) and TRBJ1-1; 10 nucleotides line up with TRBD1. This CDR3 spans 13 amino acids. CDR1 LGHDT and CDR2 YNNKEL come from the germline V gene (reference sequence). V lost 6 bases, J lost 4 bases, and 2 bases stayed unmatched. CDR3: CASRDRGGTEAFF. In DNA, the CDR3 is TGTGCCAGCAGGGACAGGGGGGGCACTGAAGCTTTCTTT.

The chain uses TRBV6-5 and TRBJ2-5; the match to TRBD1 covers 7 bases. Germline trimming cut 6 bases from V and 5 bases from J; bases unmatched to any gene: 6. This CDR3 region has 13 residues. Germline-derived CDR1 and CDR2 are MNHEY and SVGAGI. CDR3 region: CASRSGGGETQYF. The CDR3 bases are TGTGCCAGCAGATCAGGGGGTGGGGAGACCCAGTACTTC.

There are many counts of this clone. The genes are TRBV5-6 and TRBJ1-2, with D uncertain. Germline V gives CDR1 SGHDT, CDR2 YYEEEE. The CDR3 sequence is 11 residues long. Trimming removed 4 bases at V and 5 bases at J, with 6 bases between. The CDR3 DNA sequence: TGTGCCAGCAGCCGGGAATATGGCTACACCTTC. Amino acids: CASSREYGYTF.

The gene calls are TRBV4-1 and TRBJ1-4; 7 positions agree with TRBD1. CDR1 and CDR2 (germline): MGHRA, YSYEKL. V gave up 1 base and J gave up 5 bases; unmatched junction bases: 7. This CDR3 comprises 16 residues. CDR3 loop: CASSQGFGTANEKLFF. CDR3 sequence (DNA): TGCGCCAGCAGCCAAGGGTTCGGGACAGCGAATGAAAAACTGTTTTTT.

The rearrangement uses TRBV12-5 and TRBJ1-1; 7 bases agree with TRBD1. In germline, CDR1 is LGHNT, CDR2 FRNRAP. The CDR3 is 19 amino acids. The junction had 17 bases not matched to a gene; V was cut back by 0 bases and J by 4 bases. DNA for the CDR3: TGTGCTAGTGGTTTGGTACCCTATCAGGGGGTTCGTTCGGTCACTGAAGCTTTCTTT. As protein: CASGLVPYQGVRSVTEAFF.

The chain links TRBV6-5 to TRBJ2-5, with no clear D. Germline V gives CDR1 MNHEY, CDR2 SVGAGI. CDR3 size: 11 residues. The germline V and J ends were trimmed by 5 bases and 3 bases, with 4 bases remaining between them. The CDR3 region has the DNA TGTGCCAGCAGTCCTAAAGAGACCCAGTACTTC. Its translation: CASSPKETQYF.

The chain couples TRBV28 to TRBJ2-7, with TRBD2 matching 8 bases. This CDR3 spans 14 amino acids. After removal of 5 bases from V and 3 bases from J, the junction contained 6 bases not matched to a gene. The germline V gene has CDR1 MDHEN and CDR2 SYDVKM. This CDR3 is CASSELAEDYEQYF. The CDR3 DNA follows: TGTGCCAGCAGTGAACTAGCGGAAGACTACGAGCAGTACTTC. Full variable domain (missing parts from reference TRBV28 and TRBJ2-7): DVKVTQSSRYLVKRTGEKVFLECVQDMDHENMFWYRQDPGLGLRLIYFSYDVKMKEKGDIPEGYSVSREKKERFSLILESASTNQTSMYLCASSELAEDYEQYFGPGTRLTVT.

Here the CDR3 reads CAISWAGGPDEQYF. CDR3 in DNA: TGTGCCATCAGTTGGGCGGGGGGTCCGGACGAGCAGTACTTC. The chain carries TRBV10-3 and TRBJ2-7; 8 positions agree with TRBD2. The CDR3 loop spans 14 amino acids. V dropped 5 bases and J dropped 5; count of bases not matched to a gene: 8. The germline V gene encodes CDR1 ENHRY and CDR2 SYGVKD.

The rearrangement uses TRBV28 and TRBJ2-7; 9 bases are shared with TRBD2. Germline CDR1 MDHEN, CDR2 SYDVKM. The V segment lost 6 bases and the J segment 2 bases; nucleotides outside the gene matches: 2. There are 13 residues in the CDR3. CDR3 coding DNA: TGTGCCAGCAGGACTAGCGGCGCCTACGAGCAGTACTTC. Its translation is CASRTSGAYEQYF.

This chain joins TRBV7-3 and TRBJ2-2; D gene ambiguous. Trimming left V 1 base short and J 1 base short, with 4 bases between. Germline V gives CDR1 SGHTA, CDR2 FQGTGA. This CDR3 has 14 residues. The CDR3 spells CASSLNGNTGELFF. CDR3 nucleotide sequence: TGTGCCAGCAGCTTAAACGGGAACACCGGGGAGCTGTTTTTT.

The V gene is TRBV7-9, the J gene TRBJ2-7, with 9 bases matching TRBD2. Germline trimming cut 0 bases from V and 3 bases from J; bases unmatched to any gene: 3. This CDR3 has 15 amino acids. Germline lookup yields CDR1 SEHNR and CDR2 FQNEAQ (reference sequence). This chain's CDR3 is CASSLAASGNYEQYF. The CDR3 DNA reads as TGTGCCAGCAGCTTAGCGGCTAGCGGGAACTACGAGCAGTACTTC. Full variable domain (remainder filled in from reference TRBV7-9 and TRBJ2-7): DTGVSQNPRHKITKRGQNVTFRCDPISEHNRLYWYRQTLGQGPEFLTYFQNEAQLEKSRLLSDRFSAERPKGSFSTLEIQRTEQGDSAMYLCASSLAASGNYEQYFGPGTRLTVT.

V and J are TRBV10-2 and TRBJ2-5; TRBD2 matches at 9 bases. Per the germline V gene, CDR1 is WSHSY and CDR2 is SAAADI. V lost 6 bases, J lost 5 bases, and 1 base stayed unmatched. The CDR3 is 12 residues long. This CDR3 is CASSGTSETQYF. In nucleotides, the CDR3 is TGCGCCAGCAGCGGGACTAGCGAGACCCAGTACTTC.

The rearrangement links TRBV11-3 to TRBJ2-1, with D uncertain. V was pared by 1 base and J by 8 bases, with 9 bases between. CDR1 is SGHNT and CDR2 is YENEEA in the germline V gene. This CDR3 is built from 13 residues. CDR3 sequence reads: CASSLGPDYEQFF. In DNA, the CDR3 is TGTGCCAGCAGCTTAGGCCCAGACTATGAGCAGTTCTTC.

V is TRBV10-1 and J is TRBJ2-7, with a weak D call TRBD1 (6 bases). The V and J ends lost 3 bases and 2 bases respectively, with 14 bases between them. The CDR3 covers 15 residues. Germline-derived CDR1 and CDR2 are WNHNN and SYGVQD (reference sequence). The DNA for the CDR3 is TGCGCCAGCAGTGACCGGGACATGTATCCCTACGAGCAGTACTTC. Protein sequence: CASSDRDMYPYEQYF.

The chain carries TRBV19 and TRBJ1-2; D may be TRBD1 (5 bases). Deletions cut 6 bases from V and 8 bases from J, with 19 bases between. The length of the CDR3 is 14 residues. In germline, CDR1 is LNHDA, CDR2 SQIVND (reference sequence). In DNA form, the CDR3 reads TGTGCCAGTAGCGGAGTCGGGGGGAATGACGGCTACACCTTC. Encoded protein: CASSGVGGNDGYTF.

The chain links TRBV28 to TRBJ2-7, with 8 bases matching TRBD1. This CDR3 contains 15 residues. Germline V lookup: CDR1 MDHEN, CDR2 SYDVKM. The V segment lost 6 bases and the J segment 1 base; nucleotides outside the gene matches: 8. Here the CDR3 DNA reads TGTGCCAGCAGGTACAGGGGGAGTTATTCCTACGAGCAGTACTTC. It is translated as CASRYRGSYSYEQYF.

This clone has more than one count but fewer than ten. The genes are TRBV18 and TRBJ1-2; D uncertain. Trimming took 2 bases from V and 5 from J, leaving 12 bases between them. Germline V lookup: CDR1 KGHSH, CDR2 LQKENI. The CDR3 has 14 amino acids. The CDR3 sequence is CASSPVEPSYGYTF. CDR3 sequence (DNA): TGTGCCAGCTCACCAGTTGAGCCTAGTTATGGCTACACCTTC.

The chain joins TRBV29-1 to TRBJ1-3; D gene unclear. Germline values: CDR1 SQVTM, CDR2 ANQGSEA. The CDR3 spans 15 residues. V dropped 3 bases and J dropped 0 bases, with 12 bases sitting between them. CDR3 residues: CSVEPGADSGNTIYF. CDR3 sequence (DNA): TGCAGCGTTGAGCCTGGTGCAGACTCTGGAAACACCATATATTTT.

The genes are TRBV6-6 and TRBJ1-1; 9 bases agree with TRBD1. CDR1 is MNHNY, CDR2 SVGAGI, per germline (reference sequence). V shed 5 bases, J shed 6 bases, and the junction held 16 bases outside the gene matches. The CDR3 sequence is 17 residues long. The CDR3 sequence: CASSPRQGGAGRPEAFF. CDR3 nucleotides: TGTGCCAGCAGTCCCAGACAGGGGGGCGCCGGGAGACCTGAAGCTTTCTTT.

The chain couples TRBV5-4 to TRBJ2-7; tentatively, D is TRBD1 (6 bases). The CDR3 is 13 amino acids. Per germline, CDR1 SGHNT and CDR2 YYREEE (reference sequence). V shed 2 bases and J shed 3 bases, with 9 bases lying between them. CDR3 sequence (DNA): TGTGCCAGCAGCTTCGGACAGAACTACGAGCAGTACTTC. Translation gives CASSFGQNYEQYF.

This chain links TRBV5-1 with TRBJ2-3, with 7 bases identical to TRBD2. Trimming at V came to 3 bases and at J to 0 bases, leaving 10 bases not matched to a gene. CDR1 and CDR2 (germline): SGHRS, YFSETQ. CDR3 size: 17 residues. CDR3 bases: TGCGCCAGCAGCTCCTCCCCTGGGCGGGAGAGCACAGATACGCAGTATTTT. Translation gives CASSSSPGRESTDTQYF.

The V gene is TRBV3-1 (or the pseudogene TRBV3-2), the J gene TRBJ1-2; 10 positions agree with TRBD1. This CDR3 is built from 15 residues. The germline V gene encodes CDR1 LGHDT and CDR2 YNNKEL (reference sequence). Trimming cost V 5 bases and J 4 bases; bases outside gene matches: 7. CDR3 loop: CASSLGGTGVYGYTF. CDR3 DNA: TGTGCCAGCAGCTTAGGCGGGACAGGGGTCTATGGCTACACCTTC.

The chain links TRBV27 to TRBJ1-2; 8 nucleotides line up with TRBD1. Trimming cost V 3 bases and J 6 bases; bases outside gene matches: 3. This CDR3 is built from 13 residues. From germline, CDR1 is MNHEY and CDR2 SMNVEV (reference sequence). The CDR3 protein is CASSFRGQDGYTF. For the CDR3, the DNA is TGTGCCAGCAGTTTCAGGGGGCAAGATGGCTACACCTTC.

The rearrangement joins TRBV7-9 to TRBJ2-7, with TRBD2 as a possible D gene (6 bases). There are 15 residues in the CDR3. Germline CDR1 SEHNR, CDR2 FQNEAQ (reference sequence). Trimming took off 0 bases at V and 2 bases at J, with 11 bases between the two ends. DNA of the CDR3: TGTGCCAGCAGCTTAGCATGGGGAGGCACCTACGAGCAGTACTTC. Encoded protein: CASSLAWGGTYEQYF.

V gene TRBV28 combines with J gene TRBJ1-5, with D hard to call. Germline CDR1 is MDHEN and CDR2 is SYDVKM. V dropped 7 bases and J dropped 0 bases, with 10 bases sitting between them. The CDR3 extends over 14 amino acids. This CDR3 is CASTPEYSNQPQHF. The CDR3 DNA reads as TGTGCCAGCACCCCCGAGTATAGCAATCAGCCCCAGCATTTT.